This entry describes one T cell receptor beta chain. Its antigen is not known. Assay: immunoSEQ multiplex PCR; the TCRdb copy retains only in-frame clones and omits some. This sample yields about 180,000 clones, of which approximately 91% are seen a single time; about 2.1% belongs to the top ten. V was clipped by 4 bases and J by 10 bases, with 11 bases between them. CDR3 length: 12 residues. Germline V gene data show CDR1 as GTSNPN and CDR2 as SVGIG (reference sequence). This entry comes from a study of T cell responses to AZD1222 COVID-19 vaccine. Study-level points and caveats: Among spike-specific TCRs, nearly half reportedly target unmutated variant regions. The study sampled repertoires only after the peak T cell response. Donors, mostly white British, included more females; clonal diversity was possibly underestimated. Spike-specific TCR breadth and depth both grew after two AZD1222 doses.

The receptor was isolated from an adult who received the AZD1222 COVID-19 vaccine. The V and J genes are TRBV30 and TRBJ1-6; D ambiguous. Sequencing was performed on peripheral blood, taken 28 days after the second AZD1222 dose. This CDR3 is CAWKTLKSPLHF. CDR3 sequence (DNA): TGTGCCTGGAAGACCCTGAAGTCACCCCTCCACTTT.